A selection of T cell receptor beta chains follows, all from one sample in a study of shared clonotypes between healthy human individuals. Using immunoSEQ multiplex PCR, the repertoire was profiled, and TCRdb retains in-frame clones only, with some absent. The data hold a few million clones, with 85% to 95% observed a single time. The sequencing input was naive CD4+ T cells sorted from blood. The origin of the receptors is a man younger than 35 in good health. The CDR3 runs from the conserved cysteine through the conserved F or W. D genes are given only for firm matches. Clone size is shown for a subset of rows, as once, few, many or a class of expanded clone.

cdr3_nt,cdr3_aa,d_call,j_call,clone_size,v_call,cdr3_length
TGTGCCAGCAGCCCCTTATACAGTAGCACCCACGAGCAGTACTTC,CASSPLYSSTHEQYF,-,TRBJ2-7,-,TRBV9,15
TGTGCCTGGAGTGCCGTGTACGAGCAGTACTTC,CAWSAVYEQYF,-,TRBJ2-7,-,TRBV30,11
TGCAGCGCAGAAGGGGACAGGGGGGCCTATGGCTACACCTTC,CSAEGDRGAYGYTF,TRBD1,TRBJ1-2,once,TRBV29-1,14
TGTGCCATCAGGGGGTCTAGCGGGGGCATGAACACCGGGGAGCTGTTTTTT,CAIRGSSGGMNTGELFF,TRBD2,TRBJ2-2,-,TRBV10-3,17
TGTGCCAGCTCACCAGGGACTGACTATGGCTACACCTTC,CASSPGTDYGYTF,-,TRBJ1-2,-,TRBV18,13
TGTGCCAGCAGTTTTCGATTGGTAGGCAACACCGGGGAGCTGTTTTTT,CASSFRLVGNTGELFF,-,TRBJ2-2,-,TRBV28,16
TGTGCCTGTCTGCCGGGGGGAGTAGCCAAAAACATTCAGTACTTC,CACLPGGVAKNIQYF,TRBD2,TRBJ2-4,-,TRBV2,15
TGCGCCAGCAGCCGTCGGGCGGGAGGTGGAAACACCGGGGAGCTGTTTTTT,CASSRRAGGGNTGELFF,TRBD2,TRBJ2-2,-,TRBV5-1,17
TGTGCCAGCATCTTACCAGGGGGCACTGAAGCTTTCTTT,CASILPGGTEAFF,TRBD1,TRBJ1-1,-,TRBV6-5,13
TGTGCCAGCAGTTCCGGGGATACAACTAATGAAAAACTGTTTTTT,CASSSGDTTNEKLFF,-,TRBJ1-4,few,TRBV7-9,15
TGTGCCATCGGCGGGACTGAGCTGGTAGGGGGCTACACCTTC,CAIGGTELVGGYTF,-,TRBJ1-2,few,TRBV10-3,14
TGTGCCAGCAGCTTATGGGGCGCACGAGCGAACACTGAAGCTTTCTTT,CASSLWGARANTEAFF,-,TRBJ1-1,-,TRBV7-2,16
TGTGCCAGCAGCTTAGCGATAGTGCCGTACGGCCCTAACTATGGCTACACCTTC,CASSLAIVPYGPNYGYTF,-,TRBJ1-2,-,TRBV7-6,18
TGTGCCAGCAGCTTGGTCCGGGGAGAGGCTTACGAGCAGTACTTC,CASSLVRGEAYEQYF,-,TRBJ2-7,-,TRBV5-6,15
TGTGCCAGCAGTGAACGTAGCGGGAGTTACGAGCAGTACTTC,CASSERSGSYEQYF,TRBD2,TRBJ2-7,-,TRBV6-1,14
TGTGCCAGCAGTTACTCAGCGGGCCAGAACACTGAAGCTTTCTTT,CASSYSAGQNTEAFF,-,TRBJ1-1,-,TRBV6-6,15
TGTGCCAGCAGCTTAGCCGTCAGGGGCGCAGATACGCAGTATTTT,CASSLAVRGADTQYF,-,TRBJ2-3,-,TRBV7-2,15
TGTGCCAGTAGTATAGACACAGGGGCCACAGATACGCAGTATTTT,CASSIDTGATDTQYF,TRBD1,TRBJ2-3,-,TRBV19,15
TGTGCCAGCAGGTGGGGGGCACGCGAAAAACTGTTTTTT,CASRWGAREKLFF,-,TRBJ1-4,once,TRBV2,13
TGTGCCAGCAACCCAACCCGGGACTTAAATGGAAACACCATATATTTT,CASNPTRDLNGNTIYF,-,TRBJ1-3,-,TRBV6-6,16
TGCGCCAGCAGCTTGGACGTGACAGGCACAGATACGCAGTATTTT,CASSLDVTGTDTQYF,-,TRBJ2-3,-,TRBV5-1,15
TGTGCCAGCAGTCGCGGAGACAACTACGAGCAGTACTTC,CASSRGDNYEQYF,-,TRBJ2-7,-,TRBV2,13
TGTGCAAGTCGCTTAATGCAGGGTTGGTTTAAAGGGGTTAAAAACATTCAGTACTTC,CASRLMQGWFKGVKNIQYF,-,TRBJ2-4,-,TRBV12-2,19
TGTGCCAGCAGCCCTACAGGGGTAACAGAGACCCAGTACTTC,CASSPTGVTETQYF,TRBD1,TRBJ2-5,-,TRBV7-3,14
TGTGCCAGCAGCTTGGGAAGGGGGTCGTTTTCACCCCTCCACTTT,CASSLGRGSFSPLHF,-,TRBJ1-6,-,TRBV7-9,15
TGTGCCAGCAGCTTAGGGAGTGGGGGGAAAACAGATACGCAGTATTTT,CASSLGSGGKTDTQYF,-,TRBJ2-3,-,TRBV7-2,16
TGTGCCAGCAGTGAAGGGACAGGGGGCTTAGACGAGCAGTACTTC,CASSEGTGGLDEQYF,TRBD1,TRBJ2-7,-,TRBV2,15
TGTGCCAGTGTTGATACGTCAAAGATAGCCAAAAACATTCAGTACTTC,CASVDTSKIAKNIQYF,-,TRBJ2-4,few,TRBV19,16
TGTGCCAGCAGCTTAGACAAGCTGAGCTCCTACGAGCAGTACTTC,CASSLDKLSSYEQYF,-,TRBJ2-7,-,TRBV7-8,15
TGTGCCAGCTCTCCTTCCGGGACAGTGAACACTGAAGCTTTCTTT,CASSPSGTVNTEAFF,TRBD1,TRBJ1-1,-,TRBV18,15
TGTGCCAGCAGCGGATGGGAGGGGCCGACTCCCCTCCACTTT,CASSGWEGPTPLHF,-,TRBJ1-6,-,TRBV9,14
TGTGCCAGCTCCCGCACCGCCGCGGCCAGCTACGAGCAGTACTTC,CASSRTAAASYEQYF,-,TRBJ2-7,-,TRBV18,15
TGTGCCAGCACCCGTTGGGCCCCAACGGGACAGCCCCAGCATTTT,CASTRWAPTGQPQHF,-,TRBJ1-5,-,TRBV28,15
TGTGCCACCACCTTACCCCCTGAAGCTTTCTTT,CATTLPPEAFF,-,TRBJ1-1,-,TRBV6-5,11
TGTGCCAGCAGGGGAGACGCGAGGAGCTCCTACAATGAGCAGTTCTTC,CASRGDARSSYNEQFF,-,TRBJ2-1,-,TRBV6-6,16
TGCAGCGTTGAAGATCTGGCCGATACGCAGTATTTT,CSVEDLADTQYF,-,TRBJ2-3,-,TRBV29-1,12
TGCGCCAGCAGCCGAGGGGACAACGGAAACACCATATATTTT,CASSRGDNGNTIYF,-,TRBJ1-3,-,TRBV4-1,14
TGTGCCAGCTCCCTGGGGCCGTTGTACCAAGAGACCCAGTACTTC,CASSLGPLYQETQYF,-,TRBJ2-5,-,TRBV9,15
TGTGCCAGCAGTTACAGTCAAGCCTATAATTCACCCCTCCACTTT,CASSYSQAYNSPLHF,-,TRBJ1-6,-,TRBV6-5,15
TGTGCCCCTTTAGGCCGGGGGCGGGGTTTGACCCAGTACTTC,CAPLGRGRGLTQYF,-,TRBJ2-5,-,TRBV10-3,14
TGCGCCAGCAGCTATAGAGGGGAAAACGAGCAGTACTTC,CASSYRGENEQYF,-,TRBJ2-7,-,TRBV5-1,13
TGTGCCAGCATTAGACGACAGTCGGGGAAATACGAGCAGTACTTC,CASIRRQSGKYEQYF,-,TRBJ2-7,-,TRBV6-5,15
TGTGCCAGCAGCTCCGCTAGCGGCCAAGAGACCCAGTACTTC,CASSSASGQETQYF,TRBD2,TRBJ2-5,-,TRBV5-4,14
TGTGCCACCGCCCCTGGCTACAATGAGCAGTTCTTC,CATAPGYNEQFF,-,TRBJ2-1,-,TRBV2,12
TGTGCCAGCAGCCTAGGACAGGGGCCGGACGAGCAGTACTTC,CASSLGQGPDEQYF,TRBD1,TRBJ2-7,-,TRBV5-4,14
TGCGCCAGCAGCCTGGCCGGGAGCTACAATGAGCAGTTCTTC,CASSLAGSYNEQFF,-,TRBJ2-1,-,TRBV4-1,14
TGTGCCAGCAGTTTAAGGGGGGCGCAGCCCCAGCATTTT,CASSLRGAQPQHF,-,TRBJ1-5,-,TRBV28,13
TGTGCCAGCAGCCCGGGTCCGGGAGGAGCCTACAATGAGCAGTTCTTC,CASSPGPGGAYNEQFF,TRBD2,TRBJ2-1,-,TRBV5-4,16
TGTGCCAGCCTGCGACAGGGTGTTTTGGAAAAACTGTTTTTT,CASLRQGVLEKLFF,TRBD1,TRBJ1-4,-,TRBV2,14
TGTGCCAGCAGTGGGGGCTTGGGTGAAAAACTGTTTTTT,CASSGGLGEKLFF,-,TRBJ1-4,-,TRBV2,13
TGTGCCAGCGGGGGAAGAACTAATGAAAAACTGTTTTTT,CASGGRTNEKLFF,-,TRBJ1-4,-,TRBV28,13
TGTGCCAGTGTGGGGGGAGGGAGGAGGCAAGAGACCCAGTACTTC,CASVGGGRRQETQYF,TRBD2,TRBJ2-5,-,TRBV14,15
TGTGCCAGCAGCTTAGAATTCGGGAGCAGGGGCGGCGGGGAGCTGTTTTTT,CASSLEFGSRGGGELFF,-,TRBJ2-2,-,TRBV7-2,17
TGTGCCAGCAGCTTCCTAGCGGGATGGGACACCGGGGAGCTGTTTTTT,CASSFLAGWDTGELFF,TRBD2,TRBJ2-2,-,TRBV5-6,16
TGTGCCTGGGGACAGGGGGCGCGGGGAAACACCATATATTTT,CAWGQGARGNTIYF,TRBD1,TRBJ1-3,-,TRBV30,14
TGTGCCAGCAGCTCGATGCAGTCTCTCTATGGCTACACCTTC,CASSSMQSLYGYTF,-,TRBJ1-2,-,TRBV11-2,14
TGCGCCAGCAGCTCAGGACAGGCGACTGAAGCTTTCTTT,CASSSGQATEAFF,TRBD1,TRBJ1-1,few,TRBV5-1,13
TGTGCCAGCAGCTCGGGGCCTAACTATGGCTACACCTTC,CASSSGPNYGYTF,-,TRBJ1-2,-,TRBV28,13
TGTGCCAGCAGCTTATTTCGTGGTGGGGACCCCGAGCAGTTCTTC,CASSLFRGGDPEQFF,-,TRBJ2-1,-,TRBV7-9,15
TGTGCCAGCAGTGGGAATGGACAGTCCTACGAGCAGTACTTC,CASSGNGQSYEQYF,-,TRBJ2-7,-,TRBV6-6,14